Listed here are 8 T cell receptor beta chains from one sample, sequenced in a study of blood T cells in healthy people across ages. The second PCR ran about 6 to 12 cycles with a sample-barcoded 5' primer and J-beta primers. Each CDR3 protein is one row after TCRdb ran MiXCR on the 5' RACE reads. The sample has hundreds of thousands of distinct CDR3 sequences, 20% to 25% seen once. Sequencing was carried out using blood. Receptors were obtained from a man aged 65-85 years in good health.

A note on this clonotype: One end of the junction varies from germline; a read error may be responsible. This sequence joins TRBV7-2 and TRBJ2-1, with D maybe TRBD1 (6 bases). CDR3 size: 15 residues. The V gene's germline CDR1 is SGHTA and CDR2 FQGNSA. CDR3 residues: CASSLAGKRDNGQFF. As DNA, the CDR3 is TGTGCCAGCAGCTTAGCGGGAAAAAGGGACAATGGGCAGTTCTTC.

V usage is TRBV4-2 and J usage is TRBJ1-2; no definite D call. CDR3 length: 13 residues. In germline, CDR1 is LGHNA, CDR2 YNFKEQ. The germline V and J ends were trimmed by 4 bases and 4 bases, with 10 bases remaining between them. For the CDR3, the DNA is TGTGCCAGCAGCCGAACAGAATTCTATGGCTACACCTTC. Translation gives CASSRTEFYGYTF.

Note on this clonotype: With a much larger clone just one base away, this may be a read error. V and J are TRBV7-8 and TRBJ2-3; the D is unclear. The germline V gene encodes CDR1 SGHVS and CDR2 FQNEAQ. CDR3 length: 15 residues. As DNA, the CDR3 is TGTGCCGGCAGCTCGGAGAGTCCTCTCACAGATACGCAGTATTTT. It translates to CAGSSESPLTDTQYF.

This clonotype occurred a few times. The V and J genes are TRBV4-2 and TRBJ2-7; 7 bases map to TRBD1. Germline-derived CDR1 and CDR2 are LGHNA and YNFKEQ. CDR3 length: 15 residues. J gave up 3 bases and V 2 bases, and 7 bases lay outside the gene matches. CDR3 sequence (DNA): TGTGCCAGCAGCCAAACCATGACAGGGCACTACGAGCAGTACTTC. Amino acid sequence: CASSQTMTGHYEQYF.

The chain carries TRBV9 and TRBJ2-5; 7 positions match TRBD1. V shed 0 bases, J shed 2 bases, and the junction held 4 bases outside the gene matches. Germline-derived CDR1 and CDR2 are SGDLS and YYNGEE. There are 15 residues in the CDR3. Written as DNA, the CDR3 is TGTGCCAGCAGCGTAGCTCAGGGGGAACAAGAGACCCAGTACTTC. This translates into CASSVAQGEQETQYF.

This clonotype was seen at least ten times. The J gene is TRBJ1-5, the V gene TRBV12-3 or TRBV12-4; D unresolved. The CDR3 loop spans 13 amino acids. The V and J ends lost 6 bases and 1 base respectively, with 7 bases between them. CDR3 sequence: CASSPDSNQPQHF. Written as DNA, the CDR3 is TGTGCCAGCAGCCCGGACAGCAATCAGCCCCAGCATTTT.

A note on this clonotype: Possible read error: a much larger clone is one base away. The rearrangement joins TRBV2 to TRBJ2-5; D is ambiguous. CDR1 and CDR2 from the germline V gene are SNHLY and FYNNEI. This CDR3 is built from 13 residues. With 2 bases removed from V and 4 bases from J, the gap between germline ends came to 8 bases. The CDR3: CASSEQARETQYF. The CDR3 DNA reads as TGTGCCAGCAGTGAACAGGCGCGAGAGACCCAGTACTTC.

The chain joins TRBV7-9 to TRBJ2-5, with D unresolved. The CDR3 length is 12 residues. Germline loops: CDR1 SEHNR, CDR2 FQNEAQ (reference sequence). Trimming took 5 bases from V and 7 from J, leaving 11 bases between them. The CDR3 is CASSNYRRTQYF. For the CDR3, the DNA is TGTGCCAGCAGCAATTATAGACGGACCCAGTACTTC. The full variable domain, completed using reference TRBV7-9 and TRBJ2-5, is DTGVSQNPRHKITKRGQNVTFRCDPISEHNRLYWYRQTLGQGPEFLTYFQNEAQLEKSRLLSDRFSAERPKGSFSTLEIQRTEQGDSAMYLCASSNYRRTQYFGPGTRLLVL.